The rows below give T cell receptor beta chains drawn from one sample of a study of blood T cell repertoires in COVID-19. Generated by immunoSEQ multiplex PCR, the TCRdb table keeps only in-frame clones and is missing some. This table has approximately 80,000 clones, about three quarters appearing once. The sequencing input was peripheral blood. These TCRs come from a human donor in a cohort sampled during active COVID-19. Both conserved end residues are part of each CDR3. Fields, in order: D gene, J gene, clone size, V gene, CDR3 DNA, CDR3 protein. The D gene is left open where the match is weak. Clone size is shown for a subset of rows, as once, few, many or a class of expanded clone.

>TRBD1|TRBJ1-5|-|TRBV7-2
TGTGCCAGCAGCTTCATTTCAGGGGGCGGATATCAGCCCCAGCATTTT
CASSFISGGGYQPQHF
>TRBD1|TRBJ1-6|few|TRBV4-2
TGTGCCAGCAGGTCTGGACAGGGTGGCTCACCCCTCCACTTT
CASRSGQGGSPLHF
>TRBD1|TRBJ1-1|-|TRBV7-2
TGTGCCAGCAGCTTAAGGGGGCAGATCACTGAAGCTTTCTTT
CASSLRGQITEAFF
>TRBD2|TRBJ2-5|-|TRBV19
TGTGCCAGTAGTATGGGCCTAGCGGGGGGGCAAGAGACCCAGTACTTC
CASSMGLAGGQETQYF
>TRBD2|TRBJ2-1|-|TRBV29-1
TGCAGCGTCGGTTCGCGGGGGGGGTACAATGAGCAGTTCTTC
CSVGSRGGYNEQFF
>-|TRBJ2-7|-|TRBV9
TGTGCCAGCAGCACAACGGGACAATCCTACGAGCAGTACTTC
CASSTTGQSYEQYF
>-|TRBJ1-6|-|TRBV19
TGTGCCAGTATTCAGAGGGTGGGCCGGAATTCACCCCTCCACTTT
CASIQRVGRNSPLHF
>TRBD1|TRBJ1-3|once|TRBV5-1
TGCGCCAGCACCGTACAGGGGTTGCCTGGAAACACCATATATTTT
CASTVQGLPGNTIYF
>-|TRBJ2-6|-|TRBV6-5
TGTGCCAGCGGCCCTTCCTCTGGGGCCAACGTCCTGACTTTC
CASGPSSGANVLTF
>TRBD1|TRBJ2-7|-|TRBV5-1
TGCGCCAGCAGCCGGGGACAGGGGGGCCACGAGCAGTACTTC
CASSRGQGGHEQYF
>-|TRBJ1-4|-|TRBV5-4
TGTGCCAGCAGCCCGGTGGCGGGGGGCGGGAATGAAAAACTGTTTTTT
CASSPVAGGGNEKLFF
>TRBD1|TRBJ2-1|-|TRBV28
TGTGCCAGCAGCCCACGGGGGACAGGGGGCTACAATGAGCAGTTCTTC
CASSPRGTGGYNEQFF
>TRBD1|TRBJ2-1|-|TRBV5-4
TGTGCCAGCAGGATTAAGACAGGGAACGAGCAGTTCTTC
CASRIKTGNEQFF
>-|TRBJ1-4|once|TRBV19
TGTGCCAGTAGTATACCGAGGGCGGCAAATGAAAAACTGTTTTTT
CASSIPRAANEKLFF
>-|TRBJ2-3|-|TRBV2
TGTGCCAGCAGCAACAGGGCCCCGAGAGATACGCAGTATTTT
CASSNRAPRDTQYF
>-|TRBJ2-7|-|TRBV6-1
TGTGCCAGCAGTGATGGAGGGGCGATCTACGAGCAGTACTTC
CASSDGGAIYEQYF
>-|TRBJ1-1|-|TRBV6-5
TGTGCCAGCAGTTACTCGCTCAGACACCGGGGCACTGAAGCTTTCTTT
CASSYSLRHRGTEAFF
>TRBD1|TRBJ2-2|-|TRBV11-3
TGTGCCAGCAGTTCTCGGGACAGGGCCGACGGGGAGCTGTTTTTT
CASSSRDRADGELFF
>-|TRBJ1-1|-|TRBV19
TGTGCCTCCCAGATGGGGGGTTCGAACACTGAAGCTTTCTTT
CASQMGGSNTEAFF
>TRBD1|TRBJ2-7|-|TRBV7-2
TGTGCCAGCAGCTCCGGAGGGACAGGCGAATACGAGCAGTACTTC
CASSSGGTGEYEQYF
>TRBD2|TRBJ2-7|-|TRBV10-2
TGCGCCAGCAGCTACTCCGGGACTAGCGGGGCTCGGGAGCAGTACTTC
CASSYSGTSGAREQYF
>TRBD1|TRBJ1-5|-|TRBV5-6
TGTGCCAGCAGTCAGAGGACAGGGGGGACGAATCAGCCCCAGCATTTT
CASSQRTGGTNQPQHF
>TRBD2|TRBJ2-7|-|TRBV7-9
TGTGCCAGCACCAACCCCCCTGCGGGGGGTTCCTACGAGCAGTACTTC
CASTNPPAGGSYEQYF
>-|TRBJ2-4|-|TRBV3-1/TRBV3-2
TGTGCCAGCAGCCAAGGTGGCTTAGGGGCCTACTTAGCCAAAAACATTCAGTACTTC
CASSQGGLGAYLAKNIQYF
>-|TRBJ2-2|few|TRBV5-4
TGTGCCAGCACCATTATCGGGTCCGGGGAGCTGTTTTTT
CASTIIGSGELFF
>TRBD2|TRBJ2-1|once|TRBV11-1
TGTGCCAGCAGCACCGGGGGGGGCTCCTACAATGAGCAGTTCTTC
CASSTGGGSYNEQFF
>TRBD2|TRBJ2-3|-|TRBV9
TGTGCCAGCAGCGTAGGGACTAGCGGGGGGAAGGATACGCAGTATTTT
CASSVGTSGGKDTQYF
>TRBD2|TRBJ2-7|-|TRBV7-2
TGTGCCAGCAGCTACACTTCGCGGGGGTTCCCTAACGAGCAGTACTTC
CASSYTSRGFPNEQYF
>-|TRBJ2-7|-|TRBV28
TGTGCCAGCAGTTTCGCACACCTGACCTACGAGCAGTACTTC
CASSFAHLTYEQYF
>-|TRBJ1-4|few|TRBV19
TGTGCCAGTCCGAACGGACAGCCTACAACTAATGAAAAACTGTTTTTT
CASPNGQPTTNEKLFF
>-|TRBJ2-7|-|TRBV12-3/TRBV12-4
TGTGCCAGCAGCCCCCAAGGGGTCTACGAGCAGTACTTC
CASSPQGVYEQYF
>TRBD1|TRBJ1-1|once|TRBV29-1
TGCAGCGCTTCGACAGGGGGGAACACTGAAGCTTTCTTT
CSASTGGNTEAFF
>TRBD1|TRBJ1-1|once|TRBV18
TGTGCCAGCTCACCGATTCCAGGGGGGACTGAAGCTTTCTTT
CASSPIPGGTEAFF
>-|TRBJ1-1|many|TRBV7-8
TGTGCCAGCAGCTTAGCAGCAGGGGCGAGGACTGAAGCTTTCTTT
CASSLAAGARTEAFF
>TRBD1|TRBJ2-7|-|TRBV7-6
TGTGCCAGCAGCTTAGAGGGACAGGGCCTCTACGAGCAGTACTTC
CASSLEGQGLYEQYF
>-|TRBJ2-7|-|TRBV5-4
TGTGCCAGCAGCTCCGGGGGGCGAGATTACGAGCAGTACTTC
CASSSGGRDYEQYF